The sequence of this T cell receptor beta chain was determined in a study of T cell changes during pregnancy in multiple sclerosis. TCRdb's copy holds only in-frame clones and misses some; the assay was immunoSEQ multiplex PCR. The sample carries about 38,000 clones, 88% recorded once. This clone was seen only a few times. This CDR3 is 15 amino acids long. Germline V CDR1 and CDR2: MRHNA, SNTAGT. V shed 4 bases and J 4 bases; nucleotides not matched to a gene: 6. The sample here was CD8+ T cells from peripheral blood mononuclear cells, taken in the third trimester of pregnancy. The gene calls are TRBV6-4 and TRBJ1-5; TRBD1 matches 8 bases. The clonotype originates from a female donor with multiple sclerosis, enrolled in a pregnancy study. CDR3 amino acids: CASSGTGGGNQPQHF. DNA for the CDR3: TGTGCCAGCAGTGGTACAGGGGGAGGAAATCAGCCCCAGCATTTT.